This entry describes one T cell receptor (beta chain). This record belongs to a study of shared clonotypes between healthy human individuals. Running of the assay took place at deep level. Genomic DNA of each subset was evenly split across several immunoSEQ plates. Repertoires were generated with immunoSEQ multiplex PCR, while TCRdb's copy carries only in-frame clones and drops some. The sample has about 2.3 million clones; approximately 90% are singletons. In germline, CDR1 is ENHRY, CDR2 SYGVKD. V trimming: 4 bases; J trimming: 6 bases; junction bases outside the gene matches: 8. The CDR3 runs 15 residues.

What was sequenced was naive CD4+ T cells from PBMCs. Specified subset: CD45RA+ positively selected. This sequence originates from a man younger than 35 in good health. Some clones in this sample may be carry-over from other donors' samples. The chain links TRBV10-3 to TRBJ2-7; the match to TRBD2 covers 11 bases. DNA for the CDR3: TGTGCCATCAGTGGGCTAGCGGGGGGACGAGGCGAGCAGTACTTC. Translated, it gives CAISGLAGGRGEQYF.